This T cell receptor (beta chain) was obtained from a study of T cells after yellow fever vaccination. Production of TCR cDNA was by 5'RACE template switching, which also added a universal primer site and UMIs. MiXCR, run by TCRdb on the 5' RACE reads, gives a single entry per CDR3 protein. Here the sample spans 300,000 to 400,000 distinct CDR3 sequences, over 8% being singletons. With regard to this clonotype: The antigen is unknown.

CDR3 size: 14 residues. V was trimmed by 4 bases and J by 1 base, leaving 10 bases between them. Germline CDR1 reads LGHNA; CDR2 reads YSLEER. Broader study findings: Subsequent to the booster, the majority of primary-vaccination clones reappeared (around 96% CD4, around 90% CD8). Compared with primary, the secondary response was weaker and peaked at day 5, not 15.

The sequence was collected from a man between 18 and 29 years old who received the YFV17D yellow fever vaccine. The chain uses TRBV4-3 and TRBJ1-2; TRBD1 might be the D (6 bases). The material sequenced was PBMCs, taken on the day of the first yellow fever vaccination. The CDR3 is CASSLGHVNYGYTF. For the CDR3, the DNA is TGCGCCAGCAGCCTGGGACACGTTAACTATGGCTACACCTTC.